Below, one T cell receptor beta chain is given with its context. The antigen is undetermined. The sample originates from a study of PD-1 blockade in mismatch repair-deficient tumors. Study overall: All were previously treated, progressing patients with about twelve mismatch repair-deficient cancer types.

Three pembrolizumab responders had their TCRs sequenced. Study-level points and caveats: Tumor-resident clones, often undetectable pretreatment in blood, expanded then contracted after pembrolizumab.

J gave up 3 bases and V 6 bases, and 8 bases lay outside the gene matches. This CDR3 has 15 amino acids. Per the germline V gene, CDR1 is LNHDA and CDR2 is SQIVND (reference sequence). Assay used: immunoSEQ multiplex PCR; TCRdb lists only in-frame clones, some missing. The table shows 100,000 to 150,000 clones, with more than 85% occurring only once. Sequenced material: peripheral blood, taken 44 weeks after starting pembrolizumab. This clonotype was sampled from an adult with mismatch repair-deficient cancer. The genes are TRBV19 and TRBJ2-4, with 7 nucleotides matching TRBD1. The CDR3 region is CASSATGLVKNIQYF. CDR3 sequence (DNA): TGTGCCAGTAGCGCGACAGGGTTGGTCAAAAACATTCAGTACTTC.